This T cell receptor beta chain comes out of a study of human T cells and chemical hapten exposure. Study at large: Affected patients, primarily female, had alopecia areata, totalis or universalis.

Using its own MiXCR run on the RACE reads, TCRdb lists one record per CDR3 protein. Among roughly 64,000 distinct CDR3 sequences listed, approximately 11% were seen once. The CDR3 spans 17 residues. CDR1 is MNHEY and CDR2 is SVGEGT in the germline V gene. V dropped 2 bases and J dropped 8; count of bases not matched to a gene: 11. Described time point: patch test 3, about 24 weeks after DPC sensitization. Treatment noted: therapeutic diphenylcyclopropenone sensitization with weekly scalp DPC. Total RNA came from unfractionated whole blood. The chain uses TRBV6-2 or TRBV6-3 and TRBJ2-1; 11 nucleotides line up with TRBD2. The source of this sequence is a woman aged 25 to 39 with alopecia areata. Some clones in this sample may be carry-over from other donors' samples. The specimen comprised whole blood, sampled in connection with sensitization to the hapten diphenylcyclopropenone (DPC). CDR3 protein: CASSYPASGRFSDEQFF. The CDR3 region has the DNA TGTGCCAGCAGTTACCCGGCTAGCGGGAGGTTCTCGGATGAGCAGTTCTTC.